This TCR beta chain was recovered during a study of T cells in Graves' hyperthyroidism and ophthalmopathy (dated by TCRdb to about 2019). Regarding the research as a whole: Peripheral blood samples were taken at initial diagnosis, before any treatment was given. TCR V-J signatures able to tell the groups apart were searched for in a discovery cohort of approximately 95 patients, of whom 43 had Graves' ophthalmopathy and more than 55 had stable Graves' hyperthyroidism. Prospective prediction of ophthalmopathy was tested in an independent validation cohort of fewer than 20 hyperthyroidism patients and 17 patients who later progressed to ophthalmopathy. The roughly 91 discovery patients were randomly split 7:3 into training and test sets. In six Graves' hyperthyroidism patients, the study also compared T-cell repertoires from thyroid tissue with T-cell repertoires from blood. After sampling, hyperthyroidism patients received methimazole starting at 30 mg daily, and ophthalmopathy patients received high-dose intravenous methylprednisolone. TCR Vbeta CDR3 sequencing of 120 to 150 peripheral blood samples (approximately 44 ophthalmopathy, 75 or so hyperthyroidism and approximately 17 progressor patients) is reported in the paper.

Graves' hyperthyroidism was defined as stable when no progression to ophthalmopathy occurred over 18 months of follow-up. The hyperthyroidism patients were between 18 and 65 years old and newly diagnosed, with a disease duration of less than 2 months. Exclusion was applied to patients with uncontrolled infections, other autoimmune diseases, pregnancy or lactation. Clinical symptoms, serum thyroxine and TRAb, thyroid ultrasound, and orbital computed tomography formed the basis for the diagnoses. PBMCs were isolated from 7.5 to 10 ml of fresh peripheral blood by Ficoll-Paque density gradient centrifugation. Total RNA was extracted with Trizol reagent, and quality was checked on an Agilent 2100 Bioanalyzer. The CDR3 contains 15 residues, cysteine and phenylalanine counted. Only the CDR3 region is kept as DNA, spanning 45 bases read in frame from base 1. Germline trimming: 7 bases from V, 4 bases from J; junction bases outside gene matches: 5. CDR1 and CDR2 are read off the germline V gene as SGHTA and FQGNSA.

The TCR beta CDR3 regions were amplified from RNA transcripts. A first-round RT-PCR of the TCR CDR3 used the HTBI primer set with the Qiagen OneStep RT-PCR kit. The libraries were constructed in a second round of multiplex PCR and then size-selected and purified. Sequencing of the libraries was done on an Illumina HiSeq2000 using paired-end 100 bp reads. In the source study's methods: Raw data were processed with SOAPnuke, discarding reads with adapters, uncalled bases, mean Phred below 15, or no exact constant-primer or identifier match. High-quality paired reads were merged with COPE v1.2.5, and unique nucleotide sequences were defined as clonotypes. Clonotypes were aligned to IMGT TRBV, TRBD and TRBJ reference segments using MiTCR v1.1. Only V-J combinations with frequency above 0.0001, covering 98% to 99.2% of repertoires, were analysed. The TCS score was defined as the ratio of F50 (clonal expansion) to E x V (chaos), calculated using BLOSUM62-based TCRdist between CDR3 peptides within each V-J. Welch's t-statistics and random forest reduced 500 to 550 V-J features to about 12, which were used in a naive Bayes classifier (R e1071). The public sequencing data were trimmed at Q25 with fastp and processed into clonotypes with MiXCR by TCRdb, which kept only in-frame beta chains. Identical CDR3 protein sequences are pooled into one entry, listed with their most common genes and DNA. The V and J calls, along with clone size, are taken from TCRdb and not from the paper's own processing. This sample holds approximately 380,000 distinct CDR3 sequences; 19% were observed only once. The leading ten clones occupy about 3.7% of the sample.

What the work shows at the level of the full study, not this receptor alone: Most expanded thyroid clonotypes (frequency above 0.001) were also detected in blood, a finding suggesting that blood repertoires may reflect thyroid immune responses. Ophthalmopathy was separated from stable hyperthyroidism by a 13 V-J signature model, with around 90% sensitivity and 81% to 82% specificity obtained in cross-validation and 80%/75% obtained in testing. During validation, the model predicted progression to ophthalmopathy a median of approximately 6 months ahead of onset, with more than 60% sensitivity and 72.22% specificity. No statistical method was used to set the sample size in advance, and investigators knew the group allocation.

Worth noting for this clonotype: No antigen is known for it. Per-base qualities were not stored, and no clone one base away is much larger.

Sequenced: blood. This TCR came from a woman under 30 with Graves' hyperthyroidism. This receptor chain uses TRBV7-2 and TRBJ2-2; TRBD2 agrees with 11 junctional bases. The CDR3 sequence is CASTLSGGATGELFF. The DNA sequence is TGTGCCAGCACCCTTAGCGGGGGGGCCACCGGGGAGCTGTTTTTT.